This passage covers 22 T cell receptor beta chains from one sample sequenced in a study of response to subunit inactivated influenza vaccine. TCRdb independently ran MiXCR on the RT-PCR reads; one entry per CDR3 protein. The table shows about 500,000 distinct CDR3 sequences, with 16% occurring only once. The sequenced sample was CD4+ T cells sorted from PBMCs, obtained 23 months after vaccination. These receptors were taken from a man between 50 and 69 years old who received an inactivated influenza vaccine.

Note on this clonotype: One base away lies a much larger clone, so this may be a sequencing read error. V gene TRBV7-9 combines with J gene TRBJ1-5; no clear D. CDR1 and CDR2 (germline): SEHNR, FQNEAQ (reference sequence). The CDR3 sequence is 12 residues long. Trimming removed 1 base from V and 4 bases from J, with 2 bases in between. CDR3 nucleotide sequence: TGTGCCAGCAGCTTAGTTAATCAGCCCCAGCATTTT. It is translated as CASSLVNQPQHF.

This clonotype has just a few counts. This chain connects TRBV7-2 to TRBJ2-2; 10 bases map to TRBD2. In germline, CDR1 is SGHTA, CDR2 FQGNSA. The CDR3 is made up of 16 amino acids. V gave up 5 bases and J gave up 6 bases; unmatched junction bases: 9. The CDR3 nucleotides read TGTGCCAGCAGCCTCCCGACTAGCGGGTTGGCCGGGGAGCTGTTTTTT. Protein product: CASSLPTSGLAGELFF.

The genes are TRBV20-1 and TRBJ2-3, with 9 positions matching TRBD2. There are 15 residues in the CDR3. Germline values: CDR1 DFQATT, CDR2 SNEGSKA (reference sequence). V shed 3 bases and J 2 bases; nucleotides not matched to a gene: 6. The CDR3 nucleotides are TGCAGTGCTAGTGGAGCGGGGGGCAACACAGATACGCAGTATTTT. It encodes CSASGAGGNTDTQYF.

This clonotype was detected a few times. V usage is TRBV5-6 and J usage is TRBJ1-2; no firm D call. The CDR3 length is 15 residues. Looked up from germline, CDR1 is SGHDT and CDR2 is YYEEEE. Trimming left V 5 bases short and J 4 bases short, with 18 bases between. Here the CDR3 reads CASSGYWEDPYGYTF. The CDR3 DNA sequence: TGTGCCAGCAGTGGGTACTGGGAGGACCCCTATGGCTACACCTTC.

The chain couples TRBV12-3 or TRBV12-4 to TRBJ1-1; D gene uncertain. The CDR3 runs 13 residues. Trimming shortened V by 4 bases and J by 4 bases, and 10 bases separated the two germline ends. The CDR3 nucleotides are TGTGCCAGCAGTTCCCGGACGCCCACTGAAGCTTTCTTT. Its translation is CASSSRTPTEAFF.

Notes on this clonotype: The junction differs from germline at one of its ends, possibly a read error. In DNA form, the CDR3 reads TGTGCCATCAGTTTAGGGCACAAGACCCAGTACTTC. Its protein is CAISLGHKTQYF. This chain uses TRBV12-3 or TRBV12-4 with TRBJ2-5; D remains ambiguous. This CDR3 spans 12 amino acids.

CDR3: CASSSGTTYEQYF. The CDR3 DNA reads TGTGCCAGCAGTTCGGGGACAACCTACGAGCAGTACTTC. J is TRBJ2-7 and V is TRBV12-3 or TRBV12-4, with D perhaps TRBD1 (6 bases). With 4 bases removed from V and 2 bases from J, the gap between germline ends came to 9 bases. The CDR3 is made up of 13 amino acids.

The CDR3 protein is CASSTTSGSLETQYF. DNA of the CDR3: TGTGCCAGCAGTACCACTAGCGGGAGTTTAGAGACCCAGTACTTC. V usage is TRBV28 and J usage is TRBJ2-5; 11 positions agree with TRBD2. Germline CDR1 reads MDHEN; CDR2 reads SYDVKM. The CDR3 spans 15 residues. V shed 5 bases and J 4 bases; nucleotides not matched to a gene: 6.

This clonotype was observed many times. The CDR3 region has the DNA TGTGCCAGCAGTAAGGGACCCGCCAGGAACACTGAAGCTTTCTTT. Translating gives CASSKGPARNTEAFF. V and J are TRBV6-2 or TRBV6-3 and TRBJ1-1; perhaps TRBD1 as D (5 bases). The CDR3 length is 15 residues. V was clipped by 5 bases and J by 1 base, with 14 bases between them. Germline CDR1 MNHEY, CDR2 SVGEGT.

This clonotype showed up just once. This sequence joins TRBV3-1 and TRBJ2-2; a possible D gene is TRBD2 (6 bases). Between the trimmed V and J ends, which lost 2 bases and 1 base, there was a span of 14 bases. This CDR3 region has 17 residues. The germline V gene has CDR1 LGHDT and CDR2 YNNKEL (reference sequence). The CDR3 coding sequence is TGTGCCAGCAGCCAACTCTCTGGGACTCTGAACACCGGGGAGCTGTTTTTT. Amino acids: CASSQLSGTLNTGELFF.

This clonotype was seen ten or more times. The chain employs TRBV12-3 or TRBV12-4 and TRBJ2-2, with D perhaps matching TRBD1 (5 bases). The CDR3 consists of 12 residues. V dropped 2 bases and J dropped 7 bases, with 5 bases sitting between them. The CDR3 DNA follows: TGTGCCAGCAGTTTAACAGGCGGGGAGCTGTTTTTT. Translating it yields CASSLTGGELFF.

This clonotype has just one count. Here the CDR3 reads CASSLITGTSVYEQYF. The CDR3 bases are TGTGCCAGCAGCTTAATTACCGGGACTAGCGTCTACGAGCAGTACTTC. This rearrangement joins TRBV5-8 to TRBJ2-7; 10 bases line up with TRBD2. Germline V lookup: CDR1 SGHTS, CDR2 YDEGEE. The trim removed 2 bases at V and 3 bases at J, leaving 8 bases unmatched. The CDR3 consists of 16 residues.

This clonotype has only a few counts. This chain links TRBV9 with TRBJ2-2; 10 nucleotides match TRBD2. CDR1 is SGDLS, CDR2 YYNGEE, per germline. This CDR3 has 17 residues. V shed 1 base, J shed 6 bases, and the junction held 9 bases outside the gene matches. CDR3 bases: TGTGCCAGCAGCGTAACAGCGGGAGGGCCTCGGGCCGGGGAGCTGTTTTTT. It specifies CASSVTAGGPRAGELFF.

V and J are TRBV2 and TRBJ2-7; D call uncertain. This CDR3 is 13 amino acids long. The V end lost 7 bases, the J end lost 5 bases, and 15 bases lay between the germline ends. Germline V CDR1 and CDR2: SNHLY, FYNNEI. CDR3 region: CASTDGLLHEQYF. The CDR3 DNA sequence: TGTGCCAGCACTGACGGCCTCCTCCACGAGCAGTACTTC.

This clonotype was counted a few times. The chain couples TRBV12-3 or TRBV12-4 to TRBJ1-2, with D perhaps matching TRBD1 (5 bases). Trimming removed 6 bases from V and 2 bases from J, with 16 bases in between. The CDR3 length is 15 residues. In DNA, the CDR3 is TGTGCCAGCAGCCCATTGTCAGGGCTAAACTATGGCTACACCTTC. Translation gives CASSPLSGLNYGYTF.

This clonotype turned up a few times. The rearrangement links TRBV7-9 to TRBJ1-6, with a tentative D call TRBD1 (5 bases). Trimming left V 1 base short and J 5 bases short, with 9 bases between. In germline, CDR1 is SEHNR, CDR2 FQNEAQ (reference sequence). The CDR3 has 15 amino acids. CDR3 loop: CASSLGQSNNSPLHF. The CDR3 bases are TGTGCCAGCAGCTTAGGACAGTCCAATAATTCACCCCTCCACTTT.

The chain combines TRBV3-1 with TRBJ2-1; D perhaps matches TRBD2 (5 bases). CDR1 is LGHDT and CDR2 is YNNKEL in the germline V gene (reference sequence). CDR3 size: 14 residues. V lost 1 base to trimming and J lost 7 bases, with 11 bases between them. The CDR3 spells CASSQGVPGNEQFF. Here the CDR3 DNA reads TGTGCCAGCAGCCAAGGGGTCCCGGGGAATGAGCAGTTCTTC.

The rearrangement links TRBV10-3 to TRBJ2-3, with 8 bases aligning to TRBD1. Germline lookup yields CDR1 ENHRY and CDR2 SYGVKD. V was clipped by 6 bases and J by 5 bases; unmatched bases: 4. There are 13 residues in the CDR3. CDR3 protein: CAIRSQGGDTQYF. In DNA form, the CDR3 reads TGTGCCATCAGGTCACAGGGGGGAGATACGCAGTATTTT.

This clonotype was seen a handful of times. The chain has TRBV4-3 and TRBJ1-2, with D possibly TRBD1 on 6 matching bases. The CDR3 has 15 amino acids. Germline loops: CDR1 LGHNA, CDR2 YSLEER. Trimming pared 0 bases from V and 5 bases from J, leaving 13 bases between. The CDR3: CASSQERGERYGYTF. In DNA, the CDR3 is TGCGCCAGCAGCCAAGAAAGGGGGGAGAGGTATGGCTACACCTTC.

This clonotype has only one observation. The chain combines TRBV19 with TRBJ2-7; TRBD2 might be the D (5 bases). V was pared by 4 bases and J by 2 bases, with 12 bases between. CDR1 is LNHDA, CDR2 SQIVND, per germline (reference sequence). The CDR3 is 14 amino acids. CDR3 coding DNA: TGTGCCAGTAGTAATTTAGCGACGCCCTACGAGCAGTACTTC. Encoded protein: CASSNLATPYEQYF.

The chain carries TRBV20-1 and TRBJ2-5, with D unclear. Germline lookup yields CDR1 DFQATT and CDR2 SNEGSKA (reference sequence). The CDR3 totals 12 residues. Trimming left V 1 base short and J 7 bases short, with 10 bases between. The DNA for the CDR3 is TGCAGTGCTAGAGGGAGCGCTGGGACCCAGTACTTC. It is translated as CSARGSAGTQYF.

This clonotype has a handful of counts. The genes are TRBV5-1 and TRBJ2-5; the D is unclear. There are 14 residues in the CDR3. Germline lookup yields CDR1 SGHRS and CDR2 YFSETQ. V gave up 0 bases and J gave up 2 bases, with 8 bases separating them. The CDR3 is CASSLVWGQETQYF. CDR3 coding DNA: TGCGCCAGCAGCTTGGTTTGGGGTCAAGAGACCCAGTACTTC.